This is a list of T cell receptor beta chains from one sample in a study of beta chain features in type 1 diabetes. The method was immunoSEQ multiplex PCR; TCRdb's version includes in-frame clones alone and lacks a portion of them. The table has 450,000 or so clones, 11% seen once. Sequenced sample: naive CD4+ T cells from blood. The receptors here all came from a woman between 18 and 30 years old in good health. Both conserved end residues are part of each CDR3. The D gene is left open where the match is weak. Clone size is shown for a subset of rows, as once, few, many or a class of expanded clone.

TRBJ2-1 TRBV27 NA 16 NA CASSPRLMTAKNEQFF TGTGCCAGCAGTCCGCGACTCATGACAGCTAAGAATGAGCAGTTCTTC
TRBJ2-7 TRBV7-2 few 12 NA CASSFIGYEQYF TGTGCCAGCAGCTTCATCGGCTACGAGCAGTACTTC
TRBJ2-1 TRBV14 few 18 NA CASSAQRGPASAYNEQFF TGTGCCAGCAGCGCGCAACGGGGCCCCGCTAGCGCCTACAATGAGCAGTTCTTC
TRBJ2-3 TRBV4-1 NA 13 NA CASSRATTDTQYF TGCGCCAGCAGCCGTGCCACCACAGATACGCAGTATTTT
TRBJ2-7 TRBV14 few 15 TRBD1 CASSLLSTGLYEQYF TGTGCCAGCAGCCTACTCTCGACAGGGCTCTACGAGCAGTACTTC
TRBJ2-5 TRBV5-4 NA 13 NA CATRTKGAETQYF TGTGCCACCCGGACTAAGGGGGCTGAGACCCAGTACTTC
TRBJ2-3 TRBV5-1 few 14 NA CASSPTGTTDTQYF TGCGCCAGCAGCCCTACGGGGACGACAGATACGCAGTATTTT
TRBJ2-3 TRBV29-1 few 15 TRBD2 CSVEGTSGPTDTQYF TGCAGCGTTGAAGGGACTAGCGGGCCCACAGATACGCAGTATTTT
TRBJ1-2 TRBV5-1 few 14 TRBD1 CASSLGQGFYGYTF TGCGCCAGCAGCCTCGGACAGGGCTTCTATGGCTACACCTTC
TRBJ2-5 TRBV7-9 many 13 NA CASSPMWGETQYF TGTGCCAGCAGCCCAATGTGGGGAGAGACCCAGTACTTC
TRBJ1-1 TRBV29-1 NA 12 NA CSVAGFRTEAFF TGCAGCGTTGCTGGGTTTCGCACTGAAGCTTTCTTT
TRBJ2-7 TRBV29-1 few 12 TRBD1 CSVGQGFYEQYF TGCAGCGTTGGACAGGGCTTCTACGAGCAGTACTTC
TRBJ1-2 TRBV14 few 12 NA CASSQTGTGYTF TGTGCCAGCAGCCAAACAGGAACGGGCTACACCTTC
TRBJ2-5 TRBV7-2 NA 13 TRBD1 CASSADRGETQYF TGTGCCAGCAGCGCCGACAGGGGCGAGACCCAGTACTTC
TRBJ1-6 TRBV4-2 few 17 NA CASSTGPSSSYNSPLHF TGTGCCAGCAGTACCGGGCCCTCGAGCTCCTATAATTCACCCCTCCACTTT
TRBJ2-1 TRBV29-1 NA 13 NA CSVDTGPYNEQFF TGCAGCGTTGATACCGGGCCCTACAATGAGCAGTTCTTC
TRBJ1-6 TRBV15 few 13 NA CATSRVSRAPLHF TGTGCCACCAGCAGAGTTAGTAGGGCACCCCTCCACTTT
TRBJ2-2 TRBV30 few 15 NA CAWSSPGARVGELFF TGTGCCTGGAGTTCACCCGGGGCCCGGGTCGGGGAGCTGTTTTTT
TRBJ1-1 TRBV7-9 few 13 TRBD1 CASSLGQGTEAFF TGTGCCAGCAGCTTAGGACAGGGAACTGAAGCTTTCTTT
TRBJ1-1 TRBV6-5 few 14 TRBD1 CASTVDRGNTEAFF TGTGCCAGCACCGTGGACAGGGGAAACACTGAAGCTTTCTTT
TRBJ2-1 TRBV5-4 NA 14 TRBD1 CASSSGTGGGEQFF TGTGCCAGCAGCTCCGGGACAGGGGGCGGTGAGCAGTTCTTC
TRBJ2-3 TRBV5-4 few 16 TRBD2 CASTGGLAGEADTQYF TGTGCCAGCACCGGAGGACTAGCGGGGGAGGCAGATACGCAGTATTTT
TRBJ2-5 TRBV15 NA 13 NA CATSNRGLETQYF TGTGCCACCAGCAACCGCGGTTTGGAGACCCAGTACTTC
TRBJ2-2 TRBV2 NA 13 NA CASIGGRTGELFF TGTGCCAGCATTGGAGGTCGCACCGGGGAGCTGTTTTTT
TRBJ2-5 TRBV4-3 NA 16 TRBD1 CASSQDTTGGGETQYF TGCGCCAGCAGCCAAGATACAACAGGGGGTGGCGAGACCCAGTACTTC
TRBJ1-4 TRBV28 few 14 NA CASSSPGHLEKLFF TGTGCCAGCAGCTCCCCGGGACACCTCGAAAAACTGTTTTTT
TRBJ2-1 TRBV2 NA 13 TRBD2 CASSDAAGEQQFF TGTGCCAGCAGTGACGCAGCGGGAGAACAGCAGTTCTTC
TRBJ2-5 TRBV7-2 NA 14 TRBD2 CASSSLAGGETQYF TGTGCCAGCAGCTCCCTAGCGGGAGGGGAGACCCAGTACTTC
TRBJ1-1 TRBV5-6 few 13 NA CASSFNDRNEAFF TGTGCCAGCAGCTTTAATGACAGGAATGAAGCTTTCTTT
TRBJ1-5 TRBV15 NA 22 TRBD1 CATSRASGQDVLLLYSNQPQHF TGTGCCACCAGCAGAGCCTCGGGACAGGACGTTCTCCTCCTTTATAGCAATCAGCCCCAGCATTTT
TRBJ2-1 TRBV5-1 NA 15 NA CASSLLVGSDSFQFF TGCGCCAGCAGCTTGCTGGTCGGGAGCGACAGCTTTCAGTTCTTC
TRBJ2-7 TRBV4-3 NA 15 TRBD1 CASSHTDRLGYEQYF TGCGCCAGCAGCCACACGGACAGGCTGGGGTACGAGCAGTACTTC